This T cell receptor (beta chain) was sequenced for a study of OX40 agonist ivuxolimab in advanced cancers. Whole-study results and caveats: The average count of expanded clones was higher among CD8+ T cells than among CD4+.

Germline values: CDR1 MGHDK, CDR2 SYGVNS. The CDR3 has 15 amino acids. The V gene lost 2 bases and the J gene lost 1 base, with 10 bases spanning the gap. Of note for this clone: As yet, its antigen is unknown.

Profiled with immunoSEQ multiplex PCR; TCRdb holds only in-frame clones, not every one. The repertoire has around 30,000 clones, roughly 80% of them found once; the top ten carry approximately 2.4%. The J gene is TRBJ2-3, the V gene TRBV25-1; D is unclear. Sequenced material: CD4+ or CD8+ T cells sorted from blood, taken in a trial of the OX40 agonist ivuxolimab. The source of this sequence is an adult with an advanced solid tumor such as melanoma, head and neck, liver or kidney cancer. The DNA of the CDR3 is TGTGCCAGCAGTGAAGGGCTGTTCGGCACAGATACGCAGTATTTT. Its translation is CASSEGLFGTDTQYF.